The rows below give T cell receptor beta chains drawn from one sample of a study of long-term antiretroviral therapy in people with HIV. The assay was immunoSEQ multiplex PCR, and TCRdb's table has in-frame clones only and misses some. The sample has roughly 30,000 clones, about 93% seen once. The sample consisted of unsorted PBMCs, taken roughly 6.5 years after starting antiretroviral therapy. Source of these receptors: a woman in her thirties or forties with HIV. Each CDR3 is given with its conserved first and last residue. The D gene is left open where the match is weak. Rows give clone size only sometimes, using once, few, many, or a class for an expanded clone.

d_call: TRBD1
v_call: TRBV19
clone_size: once
j_call: TRBJ1-2
cdr3_nt: TGTGCCAGTACCCCGACAGGGGGCGTTTCGTTCTACACCTTC
cdr3_aa: CASTPTGGVSFYTF

d_call: TRBD1
v_call: TRBV27
clone_size: -
j_call: TRBJ2-7
cdr3_nt: TGTGCCAGCAGTCTACAGGGGGCAAACTACGAGCAGTACTTC
cdr3_aa: CASSLQGANYEQYF

d_call: -
v_call: TRBV6-1
clone_size: -
j_call: TRBJ2-7
cdr3_nt: TGTGCCAGCAGCGGGCCCGGATACGAGCAGTACTTC
cdr3_aa: CASSGPGYEQYF

d_call: -
v_call: TRBV4-3
clone_size: -
j_call: TRBJ2-7
cdr3_nt: TGCGCCAGCAGCCCAACGGACGTATCCTACGAGCAGTACTTC
cdr3_aa: CASSPTDVSYEQYF

d_call: -
v_call: TRBV4-1
clone_size: -
j_call: TRBJ2-7
cdr3_nt: TGCGCCAGCAGCCAAGTGGGAGAGCCCACCTACGAGCAGTACTTC
cdr3_aa: CASSQVGEPTYEQYF

d_call: -
v_call: TRBV5-5
clone_size: -
j_call: TRBJ1-1
cdr3_nt: TGTGCCAGCAGCTGGCCCCGTGAGGGCGGGGATTTTTTCTTT
cdr3_aa: CASSWPREGGDFFF

d_call: -
v_call: TRBV7-2
clone_size: -
j_call: TRBJ1-6
cdr3_nt: TGTGCCAGCAGCCTCCGGGACACTTATAATTCACCCCTCCACTTT
cdr3_aa: CASSLRDTYNSPLHF

d_call: -
v_call: TRBV6-4
clone_size: -
j_call: TRBJ1-5
cdr3_nt: TGTGCCAGCAGTGACCCTGGACAGCAAGATCATCTTACTAGCAATCAGCCCCAGCATTTT
cdr3_aa: CASSDPGQQDHLTSNQPQHF

d_call: TRBD1
v_call: TRBV5-1
clone_size: -
j_call: TRBJ2-2
cdr3_nt: TGCGCCACGGCAGGGGGTTCGAACACCGGGGAGCTGTTTTTT
cdr3_aa: CATAGGSNTGELFF

d_call: TRBD1
v_call: TRBV6-4
clone_size: -
j_call: TRBJ1-6
cdr3_nt: TGTGCCAGCAGTGAGGGGACAGATAATTCACCCCTCCACTTT
cdr3_aa: CASSEGTDNSPLHF

d_call: -
v_call: TRBV2
clone_size: once
j_call: TRBJ1-1
cdr3_nt: TGTGCCAGCAGTGGTTCGGGGGCTACATGGGTGGACACTGAAGCTTTCTTT
cdr3_aa: CASSGSGATWVDTEAFF

d_call: TRBD2
v_call: TRBV10-1
clone_size: -
j_call: TRBJ2-7
cdr3_nt: TGCGCCAGCAGTGAAGGGACTAGCGCAACCTACGAGCAGTACTTC
cdr3_aa: CASSEGTSATYEQYF

d_call: -
v_call: TRBV28
clone_size: -
j_call: TRBJ1-1
cdr3_nt: TGTGCCAGCAGTACACAGGGCCCTGAAGCTTTCTTT
cdr3_aa: CASSTQGPEAFF

d_call: -
v_call: TRBV9
clone_size: -
j_call: TRBJ1-1
cdr3_nt: TGTGCCAGCAGCGTAGCATATGACACTGAAGCTTTCTTT
cdr3_aa: CASSVAYDTEAFF

d_call: -
v_call: TRBV19
clone_size: -
j_call: TRBJ1-1
cdr3_nt: TGTGCCAGTAGTACTGGAACTATGAACACTGAAGCTTTCTTT
cdr3_aa: CASSTGTMNTEAFF

d_call: TRBD1
v_call: TRBV5-4
clone_size: -
j_call: TRBJ1-2
cdr3_nt: TGTGCCAGCAGCTTCCCCGGGCAGGGGGCCGGTGGCTACACCTTC
cdr3_aa: CASSFPGQGAGGYTF

d_call: -
v_call: TRBV2
clone_size: -
j_call: TRBJ2-7
cdr3_nt: TGTGCCAGCAGTGAAGACCGGGGGAACTCCTACGAGCAGTACTTC
cdr3_aa: CASSEDRGNSYEQYF

d_call: -
v_call: TRBV19
clone_size: once
j_call: TRBJ1-2
cdr3_nt: TGTGCCAGTAGTCCCGGACGGGATCTCGGGGTCTATGGCTACACCTTC
cdr3_aa: CASSPGRDLGVYGYTF

d_call: -
v_call: TRBV4-2
clone_size: -
j_call: TRBJ2-2
cdr3_nt: TGTGCCAGCAACCGGGCCACGGGCACCGGGGAGCTGTTTTTT
cdr3_aa: CASNRATGTGELFF

d_call: TRBD2
v_call: TRBV6-5
clone_size: -
j_call: TRBJ2-5
cdr3_nt: TGTGCCAGCATGTCTAGCGGGGTCGAGACCCAGTACTTC
cdr3_aa: CASMSSGVETQYF

d_call: -
v_call: TRBV4-1
clone_size: medium-sized
j_call: TRBJ1-2
cdr3_nt: TGCGCCAGCAGCCACGGCGGGGCCTATGGCTACACCTTC
cdr3_aa: CASSHGGAYGYTF

d_call: -
v_call: TRBV7-2
clone_size: -
j_call: TRBJ1-1
cdr3_nt: TGTGCCAGCAGCTTTGGCAGGGGCGGAACTGAAGCTTTCTTT
cdr3_aa: CASSFGRGGTEAFF

d_call: TRBD1
v_call: TRBV7-9
clone_size: -
j_call: TRBJ1-2
cdr3_nt: TGTGCCAGCAGTCCGCACCGGGACAGGGTCCTCGGGGTCTTC
cdr3_aa: CASSPHRDRVLGVF

d_call: TRBD2
v_call: TRBV5-1
clone_size: -
j_call: TRBJ2-5
cdr3_nt: TGCGCCAGCAGCTTAGGACTAGCGGGGGCCCATGGGGAGACCCAGTACTTC
cdr3_aa: CASSLGLAGAHGETQYF

d_call: TRBD1
v_call: TRBV30
clone_size: -
j_call: TRBJ2-7
cdr3_nt: TGTGCCTTGGGTAGGAGGGACAGGGCTTCCTACGAGCAGTACTTC
cdr3_aa: CALGRRDRASYEQYF

d_call: -
v_call: TRBV4-1
clone_size: -
j_call: TRBJ2-5
cdr3_nt: TGCGCCAGCAGCCAATGGCGGGGTGAGACCCAGTACTTC
cdr3_aa: CASSQWRGETQYF

d_call: -
v_call: TRBV19
clone_size: -
j_call: TRBJ1-6
cdr3_nt: TGTGCCAGTAGTATAGGAAACGGCTATAATTCACCCCTCCACTTT
cdr3_aa: CASSIGNGYNSPLHF

d_call: -
v_call: TRBV11-2
clone_size: -
j_call: TRBJ1-1
cdr3_nt: TGTGCCAGCAGCTTAGAGTCCGGGGGTGAAGCTTTCTTT
cdr3_aa: CASSLESGGEAFF

d_call: TRBD2
v_call: TRBV5-1
clone_size: -
j_call: TRBJ2-3
cdr3_nt: TGCGCCAGCAGCTTGGGCGGGGGGGCTGCAGATACGCAGTATTTT
cdr3_aa: CASSLGGGAADTQYF

d_call: TRBD2
v_call: TRBV7-2
clone_size: -
j_call: TRBJ2-4
cdr3_nt: TGTGCCAGCAGCTTAGTGAGCGGGGGGTCGAACATTCAGTACTTC
cdr3_aa: CASSLVSGGSNIQYF

d_call: -
v_call: TRBV7-9
clone_size: -
j_call: TRBJ2-7
cdr3_nt: TGTGCCAGCAGCTCTGACTGGTACGAGCAGTACTTC
cdr3_aa: CASSSDWYEQYF

d_call: -
v_call: TRBV4-3
clone_size: -
j_call: TRBJ2-7
cdr3_nt: TGCGCCAGCAGCCAAGTCTGCGACAACGAAACCTACGAGCAGTACTTC
cdr3_aa: CASSQVCDNETYEQYF

d_call: TRBD2
v_call: TRBV10-3
clone_size: -
j_call: TRBJ2-7
cdr3_nt: TGTGCCATCAGTGCCTTAGCGGGGGATCCCTCGTACGAGCAGTACTTC
cdr3_aa: CAISALAGDPSYEQYF

d_call: -
v_call: TRBV30
clone_size: -
j_call: TRBJ1-1
cdr3_nt: TGTGCCTGGAGACTGATGGGGGGCACTGAAGCTTTCTTT
cdr3_aa: CAWRLMGGTEAFF

d_call: TRBD1
v_call: TRBV5-1
clone_size: few
j_call: TRBJ1-1
cdr3_nt: TGCGCCAGCAGCTTGGCAGGGGGAAACACTGAAGCTTTCTTT
cdr3_aa: CASSLAGGNTEAFF

d_call: TRBD2
v_call: TRBV4-3
clone_size: -
j_call: TRBJ2-1
cdr3_nt: TGCGCCAGCAGCCAAGATCCGGGGCTAGCGGGGATGAATGAGCAGTTCTTC
cdr3_aa: CASSQDPGLAGMNEQFF